The sequence of this TCR beta chain was determined in a study of OX40 agonist ivuxolimab in advanced cancers. TCRdb keeps only in-frame clones here, not all; method: immunoSEQ multiplex PCR. The sample has 12,000 or so clones; 65% to 70% are singletons. As for this clone: What it binds is not known.

Study-level points and caveats: On average, a greater number of expanded clones characterised CD8+ T cells relative to CD4+.

Patients were ineligible given autoimmune disease history or systemic immunosuppression. This receptor was identified in an adult with an advanced solid tumor such as melanoma, head and neck, liver or kidney cancer. Specimen: CD4+ or CD8+ T cells sorted from blood, collected in a trial of the OX40 agonist ivuxolimab.

CDR3 DNA: TGTGCCAGCAGCGAGAGTAGCGAGAGAGGGGCCTACGAGCAGTACTTC. Translated, it gives CASSESSERGAYEQYF. The J gene is TRBJ2-7, the V gene TRBV5-7; perhaps D is TRBD1 or TRBD2 (5 bases each). TRBV5-7 is classed as an ORF, of uncertain function. The V and J ends lost 4 bases and 2 bases respectively, with 19 bases between them. This CDR3 is 16 amino acids long.